This TCR beta chain was obtained from a study of CD8+ T cells in alopecia areata. The study's findings and limits: Lesional scalp displayed greater clonality than normal scalp, most notably in alopecia totalis/universalis.

With respect to this clone: Antigen specificity is unknown.

Extracted RNA was reverse transcribed, and the resulting cDNA served as sequencing template. Sequencing was performed with immunoSEQ multiplex PCR; in TCRdb, only in-frame clones are kept and a portion is missing. The sample holds 95,000 to 120,000 clones, around 59% seen once. The V and J ends lost 5 bases and 3 bases respectively, with 8 bases between them. This CDR3 has 13 residues. CDR1 is MNHEY, CDR2 SMNVEV, per germline (reference sequence). Sequencing used CD8+ T cells sorted from blood. The V call is TRBV27, the J call TRBJ1-3, with a tentative D call TRBD1 (5 bases). The receptor was isolated from a human donor in good health. CDR3 protein: CASSQGFGNTIYF. The DNA for the CDR3 is TGTGCCAGCAGTCAGGGATTTGGAAACACCATATATTTT.